Listed below are T cell receptor beta chains from one sample, sequenced in a study of T cells in Graves' hyperthyroidism and ophthalmopathy. In TCRdb, the multiplex PCR reads were re-called with MiXCR into one record per CDR3 protein. The data contain 75,000 to 100,000 distinct CDR3 sequences, around 42% of them singletons. The specimen was peripheral blood or thyroid tissue (not recorded which). The receptor set was obtained from a woman aged 25-40 years with Graves' hyperthyroidism. The CDR3 runs from the conserved cysteine through the conserved F or W. The D gene is left open where the match is weak. Expanded clones get a size class; other rows say once, few or many, or leave the size out.

TRBD1,TRBJ1-3,TRBV7-9,NA,CATGALSGNTIYF,TGTGCTACAGGGGCCCTCTCTGGAAACACCATATATTTT
NA,TRBJ2-2,TRBV24-1,many,CATSDPVTNTGELFF,TGTGCCACCAGTGATCCTGTTACGAACACCGGGGAGCTGTTTTTT
NA,TRBJ1-4,TRBV7-9,many,CASSTLNLNEKLFF,TGTGCCAGCAGCACCCTAAACCTTAATGAAAAACTGTTTTTT
TRBD2,TRBJ2-5,TRBV20-1,NA,CSARGGTSGSGSETQYF,TGCAGTGCTAGAGGGGGGACTAGCGGGAGTGGTAGTGAGACCCAGTACTTC
TRBD1,TRBJ2-7,TRBV20-1,NA,CSAASGTVYEQYF,TGCAGTGCTGCCTCCGGGACAGTCTACGAGCAGTACTTC
NA,TRBJ2-5,TRBV5-1,NA,CASRKRGTGLRLAGEPQETQYF,TGCGCCAGCAGAAAGCGGGGGACAGGGCTGCGCCTAGCGGGAGAACCCCAAGAGACCCAGTACTTC
TRBD1,TRBJ2-2,TRBV10-3,NA,CAISASGGAGESFF,TGTGCCATCAGCGCTTCAGGGGGCGCCGGGGAGTCGTTTTTT
TRBD1,TRBJ1-2,TRBV20-1,many,CSARDGQAFYYGYTF,TGCAGTGCTAGGGACGGACAGGCTTTTTACTATGGCTACACCTTC
NA,TRBJ1-4,TRBV19,many,CASAQEAGREKLFF,TGTGCCAGTGCCCAGGAGGCAGGGCGAGAAAAACTGTTTTTT
NA,TRBJ1-1,TRBV9,many,CASSVARGGGSALNTEAFF,TGTGCCAGCAGCGTAGCCCGCGGGGGGGGGTCCGCATTGAACACTGAAGCTTTCTTT
TRBD1,TRBJ1-2,TRBV7-8,many,CASSPITGGSYGYTF,TGTGCCAGCAGCCCGATAACAGGGGGCAGCTATGGCTACACCTTC
NA,TRBJ1-6,TRBV3-1,many,CASSQDRWSLHF,TGTGCCAGCAGCCAAGATCGGTGGTCCCTCCACTTT
TRBD2,TRBJ2-7,TRBV7-2,many,CASSLGESGGNEQYF,TGTGCCAGCAGCTTAGGGGAGAGCGGGGGCAACGAGCAGTACTTC
NA,TRBJ2-7,TRBV25-1,NA,CASSDGKGSEQYF,TGTGCCAGCAGTGACGGGAAGGGAAGCGAGCAGTACTTC
NA,TRBJ2-1,TRBV7-2,NA,CASSPNSGYTYNEQFF,TGTGCCAGCAGCCCTAATAGCGGATACACGTACAATGAGCAGTTCTTC
NA,TRBJ2-5,TRBV5-1,many,CASSLLGSASEETQYF,TGCGCCAGCAGCTTGCTGGGATCGGCTAGCGAAGAGACCCAGTACTTC
TRBD2,TRBJ2-7,TRBV10-3,NA,CAISEGLAGSYEQYF,TGTGCCATCAGTGAGGGACTAGCGGGAAGCTACGAGCAGTACTTC
NA,TRBJ1-2,TRBV10-3,NA,CAISGQPFVYGYTF,TGTGCCATCAGCGGACAGCCCTTCGTCTATGGCTACACCTTC
TRBD1,TRBJ2-5,TRBV20-1,NA,CSASVIRGIETQYF,TGCAGTGCTAGCGTCATCAGGGGGATCGAGACCCAGTACTTC
NA,TRBJ1-3,TRBV5-6,many,CASSLDLHSGNTIYF,TGTGCCAGCAGCTTGGACTTACACTCTGGAAACACCATATATTTT
NA,TRBJ1-3,TRBV25-1,NA,CASRAGEWAGNTIYF,TGTGCCAGCCGTGCGGGGGAATGGGCTGGAAACACCATATATTTT
NA,TRBJ1-2,TRBV3-1,many,CASSQEAVYGYTF,TGTGCCAGCAGCCAAGAGGCGGTCTATGGCTACACCTTC
NA,TRBJ1-5,TRBV28,few,CASRLDMFYQPQHF,TGTGCCAGCAGATTGGACATGTTCTACCAGCCCCAGCATTTT
TRBD1,TRBJ2-6,TRBV15,NA,CATSGGTGVSGANVLTF,TGTGCCACCAGCGGCGGGACAGGGGTCTCTGGGGCCAACGTCCTGACTTTC
TRBD1,TRBJ1-2,TRBV2,NA,CAGSVTGQGIGGGCTF,TGTGCCGGCAGTGTCACGGGACAGGGGATCGGGGGTGGCTGCACCTTC
NA,TRBJ2-7,TRBV7-6,many,CASSYPGRAYEQYF,TGTGCCAGCAGCTATCCAGGGAGAGCCTACGAGCAGTACTTC
TRBD1,TRBJ1-4,TRBV11-2,many,CASSVRTGRGEKLFF,TGTGCCAGCAGCGTCCGGACAGGGAGAGGTGAAAAACTGTTTTTT
NA,TRBJ1-3,TRBV7-2,NA,CASSLIAADRGNTIYF,TGTGCCAGCTCATTAATCGCTGCGGACAGAGGAAACACCATATATTTT
TRBD2,TRBJ2-2,TRBV10-3,NA,CAISQTSGSDDTGELFF,TGTGCCATCAGTCAGACTAGCGGGAGCGATGACACCGGGGAGCTGTTTTTT
NA,TRBJ2-7,TRBV5-5,many,CASSPLEGGSYEQYF,TGTGCCAGCAGCCCCTTGGAAGGCGGCTCCTACGAGCAGTACTTC
NA,TRBJ1-3,TRBV9,many,CASSVAGLGNTIYF,TGTGCCAGCAGCGTAGCAGGGTTGGGAAACACCATATATTTT
NA,TRBJ1-4,TRBV10-3,medium-sized,CATSASNEKLFF,TGTGCCACCTCAGCTTCTAATGAAAAACTGTTTTTT
NA,TRBJ1-1,TRBV24-1,many,CATSDVPGPNTEAFF,TGTGCCACCAGTGACGTACCGGGACCCAACACTGAAGCTTTCTTT
NA,TRBJ1-2,TRBV6-5,many,CASSYLLQGGGYGYTF,TGTGCCAGCAGTTACCTACTACAAGGGGGTGGTTATGGCTACACCTTC
NA,TRBJ1-6,TRBV12-3/TRBV12-4,many,CASSKGIGLHF,TGTGCCAGCAGCAAGGGGATCGGCCTCCACTTT
NA,TRBJ1-5,TRBV6-5,NA,CASSSRSGQPQHF,TGTGCCAGCAGTTCCCGCTCGGGCCAGCCCCAGCATTTT
NA,TRBJ1-3,TRBV5-1,many,CASSSGTTPSGNTIYF,TGCGCCAGCAGCAGTGGGACTACCCCCTCTGGAAACACCATATATTTT
TRBD2,TRBJ2-6,TRBV2,NA,CASTLAGGPDGANVLTF,TGTGCCAGCACCCTAGCGGGAGGGCCGGATGGGGCCAACGTCCTGACTTTC
NA,TRBJ1-2,TRBV19,many,CASSSQTGVYGYTF,TGTGCCAGTAGCAGCCAAACTGGGGTCTATGGCTACACCTTC
TRBD2,TRBJ2-7,TRBV7-6,NA,CASSLGTSGSAYEQYF,TGTGCCAGCAGCTTAGGGACTAGCGGGAGCGCCTACGAGCAGTACTTC
TRBD1,TRBJ2-2,TRBV6-1,once,CASRVRTGDDPGELFF,TGTGCCAGCAGGGTCAGGACAGGGGATGATCCCGGGGAGCTGTTCTTT
NA,TRBJ1-6,TRBV25-1,many,CASSVGQPGRSPLHF,TGTGCCAGCAGTGTCGGACAACCCGGGAGGTCACCCCTCCACTTT
TRBD2,TRBJ2-7,TRBV2,once,CASSGGLAGASEQYF,TGTGCCAGCTCCGGGGGACTAGCGGGAGCCTCCGAGCAGTACTTC
TRBD2,TRBJ2-7,TRBV5-4,NA,CASSGGTSGTYEQYF,TGTGCCAGCAGCGGCGGGACTAGCGGGACCTACGAGCAGTACTTC
NA,TRBJ2-2,TRBV9,NA,CASSVGRGELFF,TGTGCCAGCAGCGTCGGTCGCGGGGAGCTGTTTTTT
NA,TRBJ1-5,TRBV7-9,many,CASSQQAPQPQHF,TGTGCCAGCAGCCAGCAGGCACCCCAGCCCCAGCATTTT
TRBD1,TRBJ1-5,TRBV19,many,CASSPILDRYNQPQHF,TGTGCCAGTAGTCCAATTCTGGACAGGTACAATCAGCCCCAGCATTTT
NA,TRBJ1-2,TRBV19,NA,CASGRGLRQAYGYTF,TGTGCCAGTGGTCGGGGCTTGCGACAGGCCTATGGCTACACCTTC
TRBD2,TRBJ2-6,TRBV11-2,NA,CASSPTRQGRDSGRRGANVLTF,TGTGCCAGCAGCCCTACTAGACAGGGAAGGGATAGCGGGAGGCGTGGGGCCAACGTCCTGACTTTC
NA,TRBJ1-5,TRBV10-3,NA,CAIRGRNGQPQHF,TGTGCCATCAGGGGCAGGAACGGTCAGCCCCAGCATTTT
NA,TRBJ1-5,TRBV6-5,many,CASSFNLLQGNSNQPQHF,TGTGCCAGCAGCTTCAACCTACTCCAGGGCAATAGCAATCAGCCCCAGCATTTT
NA,TRBJ1-4,TRBV20-1,many,CSASGYQDGKLFF,TGCAGTGCTAGTGGTTACCAAGACGGAAAACTGTTTTTT
TRBD1,TRBJ2-3,TRBV7-9,once,CASSTTGVTDTRYF,TGTGCCAGCAGCACTACAGGGGTCACAGATACGCGGTATTTT
NA,TRBJ2-3,TRBV7-2,NA,CASSLDRTVDTQCF,TGTGCCAGCAGCCTAGACAGAACCGTGGATACGCAGTGTTTT